The entry that follows covers one TCR beta chain sequence. The antigen is undetermined. The source of the sample is a study of shared clonotypes between healthy human individuals. Notes on the study in general: In the sorted subsets, rarefaction showed sequencing was incomplete despite large depth.

Adult donors, all healthy and HIV-negative, had no recent acute infections or vaccinations. A CD45RA+ naive subset and a CD45RA-negative memory subset were split from CD4+ cells. The test was conducted at deep level. Assay: immunoSEQ multiplex PCR; the TCRdb copy retains only in-frame clones and omits some. The sample lists over a million clones; 78% were seen once. With 4 bases clipped from V and 7 bases from J, the junction kept 7 bases outside the gene matches. This CDR3 is built from 14 residues. Germline-derived CDR1 and CDR2 are SGDLS and YYNGEE. The rearrangement joins TRBV9 to TRBJ1-2; 10 nucleotides agree with TRBD1. Sequenced material: memory CD4+ T cells from PBMCs. Subset of the sample: CD45RA-negative fraction. The receptor's source is a man between 18 and 35 years old in good health. Some clones in this sample may be carry-over from other donors' samples. CDR3 DNA sequence: TGTGCCAGCAGCCCCCGACAGGGGGCGGGTGGCTACACCTTC. Encoded protein: CASSPRQGAGGYTF.